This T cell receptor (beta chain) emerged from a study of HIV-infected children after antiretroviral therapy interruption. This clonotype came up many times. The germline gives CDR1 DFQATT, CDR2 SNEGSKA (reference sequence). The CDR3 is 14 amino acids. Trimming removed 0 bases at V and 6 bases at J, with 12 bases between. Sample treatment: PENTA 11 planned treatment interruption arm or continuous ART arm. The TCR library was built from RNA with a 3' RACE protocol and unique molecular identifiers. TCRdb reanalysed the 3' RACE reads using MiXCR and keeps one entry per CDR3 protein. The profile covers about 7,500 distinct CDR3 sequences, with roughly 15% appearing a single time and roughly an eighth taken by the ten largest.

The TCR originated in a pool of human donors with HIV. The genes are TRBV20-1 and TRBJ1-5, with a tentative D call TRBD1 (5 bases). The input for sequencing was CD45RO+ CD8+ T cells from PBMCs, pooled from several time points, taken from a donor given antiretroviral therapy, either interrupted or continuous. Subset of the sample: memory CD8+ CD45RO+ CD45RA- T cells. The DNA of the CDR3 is TGCAGTGCTAGAGATGATCGGGGGGGTCAGCCCCAGCATTTT. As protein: CSARDDRGGQPQHF.